These 31 T cell receptor beta chains originate from one sample sequenced in a study of blood T cell repertoires in COVID-19. Generated by immunoSEQ multiplex PCR, the TCRdb table keeps only in-frame clones and is missing some. The sample holds 150,000 to 200,000 clones, 88% seen once. The source material was peripheral blood. All receptors derive from a man aged 40-50 years with active or convalescent COVID-19.

This clone was picked up a small number of times. The chain combines TRBV6-5 with TRBJ1-4; a weak D match, TRBD1 (6 bases). This CDR3 has 14 residues. The germline gives CDR1 MNHEY, CDR2 SVGAGI. V lost 7 bases to trimming and J lost 4 bases, with 13 bases between them. DNA of the CDR3: TGTGCCAGCATGAACGGACAGTTTAATGAAAAACTGTTTTTT. Protein: CASMNGQFNEKLFF.

V gene TRBV19 combines with J gene TRBJ2-5; the match to TRBD2 covers 12 bases. V gave up 7 bases and J gave up 5 bases; unmatched junction bases: 20. Germline V CDR1 and CDR2: LNHDA, SQIVND (reference sequence). The CDR3 consists of 19 residues. The CDR3 coding sequence is TGTGCCAGTACAAGGAGACTAGCGGGGGTGAGGGGAGGCAGGGAGACCCAGTACTTC. Amino acid sequence: CASTRRLAGVRGGRETQYF.

A remark on this clone: Other DNA sequences in this specimen translate into the identical CDR3. The V gene is TRBV27, the J gene TRBJ2-5; no clear D. Germline V gives CDR1 MNHEY, CDR2 SMNVEV (reference sequence). V was shortened by 1 base and J by 2 bases, with 5 bases between the two germline ends. This CDR3 is 13 amino acids long. As DNA, the CDR3 is TGTGCCAGCAGTTTATTTCGGCAAGAGACCCAGTACTTC. This sequence encodes CASSLFRQETQYF.

The chain couples TRBV11-2 to TRBJ1-3; TRBD1 aligns across 8 bases. Germline loops: CDR1 SGHAT, CDR2 FQNNGV. The CDR3 has 16 residues. V gave up 5 bases and J gave up 6 bases; unmatched junction bases: 12. CDR3: CASSQIQGANINTIYF. In nucleotides, the CDR3 is TGTGCCAGCAGCCAAATTCAGGGGGCAAATATAAACACCATATATTTT.

V and J are TRBV12-3 or TRBV12-4 and TRBJ2-5; TRBD1 is a possible D gene (5 bases). The germline V and J ends were trimmed by 4 bases and 11 bases, with 17 bases remaining between them. The CDR3 contains 13 residues. CDR3 loop: CASSSSLRGSQYF. The CDR3 DNA follows: TGTGCCAGCAGTTCATCGTTAAGGGGATCACAGTACTTC.

The chain joins TRBV7-9 to TRBJ2-3, with D possibly TRBD2 on 6 matching bases. CDR1 and CDR2 from the germline V gene are SEHNR and FQNEAQ (reference sequence). This CDR3 comprises 16 residues. V dropped 1 base and J dropped 0 bases, with 11 bases sitting between them. CDR3 sequence (DNA): TGTGCCAGCAGCTTAGTGTGGGGGGTTAGCACAGATACGCAGTATTTT. Translating it yields CASSLVWGVSTDTQYF.

The rearrangement uses TRBV5-6 and TRBJ2-1, with 9 bases matching TRBD1. V trimming: 1 base; J trimming: 2 bases; junction bases outside the gene matches: 4. This CDR3 contains 16 residues. The germline gives CDR1 SGHDT, CDR2 YYEEEE. CDR3 nucleotide sequence: TGTGCCAGCAGCTTGACAGGGGGCGTCACCTACAATGAGCAGTTCTTC. Amino acid sequence: CASSLTGGVTYNEQFF.

The rearrangement links TRBV18 to TRBJ1-6, with D maybe TRBD1 (5 bases). The V end lost 5 bases, the J end lost 5 bases, and 10 bases lay between the germline ends. Germline CDR1 is KGHSH and CDR2 is LQKENI. The CDR3 runs to 14 residues. CDR3: CASSSGGNNSPLHF. CDR3 coding DNA: TGTGCCAGCTCAAGCGGGGGGAATAATTCACCCCTCCACTTT. Variable domain in full (rest from reference TRBV18 and TRBJ1-6): NAGVMQNPRHLVRRRGQEARLRCSPMKGHSHVYWYRQLPEEGLKFMVYLQKENIIDESGMPKERFSAEFPKEGPSILRIQQVVRGDSAAYFCASSSGGNNSPLHFGNGTRLTVT.

The chain couples TRBV7-6 to TRBJ2-7; TRBD2 matches 9 bases. With V trimmed by 5 bases and J by 0 bases, 5 bases remained unmatched. The CDR3 has 15 residues. Germline CDR1 reads SGHVS; CDR2 reads FNYEAQ. CDR3 amino acids: CASSSRTSASYEQYF. The CDR3 DNA follows: TGTGCCAGCAGCAGTCGGACTAGCGCCTCCTACGAGCAGTACTTC.

The rearrangement uses TRBV5-4 and TRBJ1-4; 10 nucleotides align to TRBD1. Germline V gene sequence: CDR1 SGHNT, CDR2 YYREEE (reference sequence). V lost 0 bases and J lost 7; bases outside the gene matches: 6. CDR3 length equals 16 residues. CDR3 protein: CASSLDGTGAGEKLFF. The CDR3 DNA follows: TGTGCCAGCAGCTTGGACGGGACAGGGGCGGGTGAAAAACTGTTTTTT.

This clone was picked up one time. The genes are TRBV28 and TRBJ2-7; 9 bases match TRBD1. CDR3 length equals 15 residues. Per the germline V gene, CDR1 is MDHEN and CDR2 is SYDVKM. The J segment lost 5 bases and the V segment lost 4 bases, leaving 9 bases of the junction unmatched. The CDR3 DNA is TGTGCCAGCAGTTCGCGTAAGGGGACAGGGAACGAGCAGTACTTC. It codes for CASSSRKGTGNEQYF.

V and J are TRBV6-1 and TRBJ2-5; possible D gene TRBD2, 5 bases. Germline V gene lookup returns CDR1 MNHNS and CDR2 SASEGT. The CDR3 covers 14 residues. With 1 base removed from V and 5 bases from J, the gap between germline ends came to 11 bases. Here the CDR3 reads CASSEGHSGETQYF. CDR3 nucleotides: TGTGCCAGCAGTGAAGGGCACAGCGGCGAGACCCAGTACTTC.

This chain links TRBV11-2 with TRBJ1-2; D may be TRBD1 (5 bases). Per germline, CDR1 SGHAT and CDR2 FQNNGV. This CDR3 has 17 residues. V lost 4 bases and J lost 1, with 19 bases in between. The CDR3 reads CASSWLPGRTLNYGYTF. CDR3 DNA: TGTGCCAGCAGCTGGCTACCTGGGAGGACACTTAACTATGGCTACACCTTC.

V usage is TRBV7-9 and J usage is TRBJ1-5; maybe TRBD1 (6 bases). The CDR3 is 13 amino acids. Between the trimmed V and J ends, which lost 6 bases and 6 bases, there was a span of 12 bases. Germline CDR1 reads SEHNR; CDR2 reads FQNEAQ (reference sequence). The CDR3 DNA reads TGTGCCAGCAGTTCAGGGGTAGGTCAGCCCCAGCATTTT. Encoded protein: CASSSGVGQPQHF. Based on the CDR3 plus reference TRBV7-9 and TRBJ1-5, the full variable domain is DTGVSQNPRHKITKRGQNVTFRCDPISEHNRLYWYRQTLGQGPEFLTYFQNEAQLEKSRLLSDRFSAERPKGSFSTLEIQRTEQGDSAMYLCASSSGVGQPQHFGDGTRLSIL.

V usage is TRBV5-1 and J usage is TRBJ1-1; D gene uncertain. V gave up 0 bases and J gave up 1 base, with 10 bases separating them. The CDR3 extends over 15 amino acids. CDR1 is SGHRS and CDR2 is YFSETQ in the germline V gene. As DNA, the CDR3 is TGCGCCAGCAGCTTGGGGAGGGCGGGGAACACTGAAGCTTTCTTT. Translating it yields CASSLGRAGNTEAFF.

The chain links TRBV23-1 to TRBJ1-5; 9 bases fit TRBD1. TRBV23-1 is given ORF status, its function remaining uncertain. The CDR3 sequence is 16 residues long. The V gene end was trimmed by 0 bases and the J gene end by 3 bases; junction bases not matched to a gene: 3. Written as DNA, the CDR3 is TGCGCCAGCAGTCAATCGGGACAGGGCGACAATCAGCCCCAGCATTTT. Amino acids: CASSQSGQGDNQPQHF.

The CDR3 DNA reads as TGCGCCAGCAGCCGTAGTTTCTCTGGGGCCAACGTCCTGACTTTC. Translated, it gives CASSRSFSGANVLTF. The chain is built from TRBV5-1 and TRBJ2-6; D not resolved. Trimming took off 4 bases at V and 0 bases at J, with 8 bases between the two ends. The CDR3 length is 15 residues. Germline CDR1 and CDR2: SGHRS and YFSETQ.

J is TRBJ2-3 and V is TRBV11-2; tentatively, D is TRBD2 (5 bases). Germline loops: CDR1 SGHAT, CDR2 FQNNGV. V lost 0 bases and J lost 1, with 11 bases in between. The CDR3 has 16 amino acids. This CDR3 reads CASSLDLGLRTDTQYF. In DNA form, the CDR3 reads TGTGCCAGCAGCTTAGATCTAGGACTCCGCACAGATACGCAGTATTTT.

The rearrangement joins TRBV4-2 to TRBJ2-6; TRBD1 might be the D (5 bases). The germline CDR1 and CDR2 sequences are LGHNA and YNFKEQ. V was clipped by 3 bases and J by 1 base, with 7 bases between them. CDR3 length: 15 residues. The CDR3 nucleotides read TGTGCCAGCAGCCACGCAGGGTCTGGGGCCAACGTCCTGACTTTC. This translates into CASSHAGSGANVLTF.

The chain recombines TRBV5-6 with TRBJ1-4; D remains ambiguous. The CDR3 runs to 15 residues. Germline V gene sequence: CDR1 SGHDT, CDR2 YYEEEE. V lost 0 bases, J lost 8 bases, and 14 bases lay in between. This chain's CDR3 is CASSLGVRRWEKLFF. The DNA for the CDR3 is TGTGCCAGCAGCTTGGGGGTCCGCAGGTGGGAAAAACTGTTTTTT.

This chain links TRBV7-2 with TRBJ1-3, with 7 bases matching TRBD1. V was pared by 1 base and J by 2 bases, with 2 bases of the junction left unmatched. This CDR3 region has 15 residues. Per the germline V gene, CDR1 is SGHTA and CDR2 is FQGNSA. CDR3 sequence (DNA): TGTGCCAGCAGCTTAGTTAGGGGGCCTGGAAACACCATATATTTT. Protein product: CASSLVRGPGNTIYF. Drawing the rest from reference TRBV7-2 and TRBJ1-3, the complete variable domain is GAGVSQSPSNKVTEKGKDVELRCDPISGHTALYWYRQSLGQGLEFLIYFQGNSAPDKSGLPSDRFSAERTGGSVSTLTIQRTQQEDSAVYLCASSLVRGPGNTIYFGEGSWLTVV.

The rearrangement uses TRBV19 and TRBJ2-1; a weak D match, TRBD1 (7 bases). Germline values: CDR1 LNHDA, CDR2 SQIVND (reference sequence). V was shortened by 3 bases and J by 7 bases, with 19 bases between the two germline ends. The CDR3 is 16 residues long. CDR3 DNA sequence: TGTGCCAGTAGTATCTCAGGGGGGACACCGTGGAATGAGCAGTTCTTC. Its protein product is CASSISGGTPWNEQFF.

This chain connects TRBV5-4 to TRBJ2-3; 7 bases fit TRBD1. Germline-derived CDR1 and CDR2 are SGHNT and YYREEE (reference sequence). The CDR3 runs 15 residues. V lost 2 bases to trimming and J lost 5 bases; unmatched junction nucleotides: 8. The CDR3 DNA sequence: TGTGCCAGCAGCTTAACGACAGGGTTAGAAGATACGCAGTATTTT. It is translated as CASSLTTGLEDTQYF.

This chain uses TRBV7-9 with TRBJ2-7, with D uncertain. The CDR3 extends over 13 amino acids. Per the germline V gene, CDR1 is SEHNR and CDR2 is FQNEAQ (reference sequence). Trimming cost V 1 base and J 0 bases, with 4 bases left between them. The CDR3 coding sequence is TGTGCCAGCAGCTTAGATAGCTCCTACGAGCAGTACTTC. It specifies CASSLDSSYEQYF.

This clone was picked up one time. The chain has TRBV7-8 and TRBJ2-3; TRBD2 is a possible D gene (7 bases). Germline values: CDR1 SGHVS, CDR2 FQNEAQ. V was cut by 1 base and J by 1 base, with 12 bases left in between. The CDR3 consists of 16 residues. The CDR3 protein is CASSLVRGPGTDTQYF. Here the CDR3 DNA reads TGTGCCAGCAGCTTAGTGCGGGGGCCGGGCACAGATACGCAGTATTTT.

This clone was counted a single time. V gene TRBV3-1 (or the pseudogene TRBV3-2) combines with J gene TRBJ2-5; D not resolved. CDR3 length equals 16 residues. Trimming left V 6 bases short and J 2 bases short, with 19 bases between. In germline, CDR1 is LGHDT, CDR2 YNNKEL (reference sequence). CDR3 sequence reads: CASSPLKPMIQETQYF. CDR3 DNA: TGTGCCAGCAGTCCGCTTAAACCTATGATACAAGAGACCCAGTACTTC.

The rearrangement uses TRBV7-2 and TRBJ2-1; tentatively, D is TRBD2 (5 bases). CDR3 length: 13 amino acids. Germline CDR1 reads SGHTA; CDR2 reads FQGNSA. The V end was cut by 5 bases, the J end by 12 bases, with 17 bases between. The CDR3 DNA reads as TGTGCCAGCAGCCGGAGATCCGGCGGGTGGCAGTTCTTC. Translation gives CASSRRSGGWQFF.

The V and J genes are TRBV2 and TRBJ1-4, with a weak D call TRBD1 (6 bases). The V end was cut by 5 bases, the J end by 2 bases, with 9 bases between. This CDR3 comprises 14 residues. CDR1 SNHLY and CDR2 FYNNEI come from the germline V gene. The CDR3 spells CASSLTGTNEKLFF. The CDR3 DNA reads as TGTGCCAGCAGTCTCACAGGGACTAATGAAAAACTGTTTTTT.

The chain employs TRBV11-3 and TRBJ1-1; the D gene is possibly TRBD1 (5 bases). Per the germline V gene, CDR1 is SGHNT and CDR2 is YENEEA. The ends were cut back, 0 bases at V and 6 bases at J, with 14 bases in the middle. The CDR3 is 15 residues long. DNA for the CDR3: TGTGCCAGCAGCTTAGATCGGGGGGTGGGATCTGAAGCTTTCTTT. As protein: CASSLDRGVGSEAFF.

This clone was seen only once. The chain joins TRBV7-3 to TRBJ2-2, with D perhaps matching TRBD1 (5 bases). Germline CDR1 and CDR2: SGHTA and FQGTGA. The V and J ends lost 4 bases and 1 base respectively, with 7 bases between them. There are 14 residues in the CDR3. The CDR3 nucleotides are TGTGCCAGCAGCTCTACAGGGAACACCGGGGAGCTGTTTTTT. Its protein is CASSSTGNTGELFF. The full variable domain, its missing parts supplied by reference TRBV7-3 and TRBJ2-2, is GAGVSQTPSNKVTEKGKYVELRCDPISGHTALYWYRQSLGQGPEFLIYFQGTGAADDSGLPNDRFFAVRPEGSVSTLKIQRTERGDSAVYLCASSSTGNTGELFFGEGSRLTVL.

The rearrangement joins TRBV7-8 to TRBJ2-3, with 8 bases aligning to TRBD2. Germline V lookup: CDR1 SGHVS, CDR2 FQNEAQ. Trimming removed 2 bases from V and 5 bases from J; junction bases left unmatched: 9. The CDR3 covers 16 residues. The CDR3 DNA is TGTGCCAGCAGCTTAATCGCGGGAGGCGGTGTAGATACGCAGTATTTT. Its translation is CASSLIAGGGVDTQYF. The variable domain in full, with the rest retrieved from reference TRBV7-8 and TRBJ2-3, is GAGVSQSPRYKVAKRGQDVALRCDPISGHVSLFWYQQALGQGPEFLTYFQNEAQLDKSGLPSDRFFAERPEGSVSTLKIQRTQQEDSAVYLCASSLIAGGGVDTQYFGPGTRLTVL.